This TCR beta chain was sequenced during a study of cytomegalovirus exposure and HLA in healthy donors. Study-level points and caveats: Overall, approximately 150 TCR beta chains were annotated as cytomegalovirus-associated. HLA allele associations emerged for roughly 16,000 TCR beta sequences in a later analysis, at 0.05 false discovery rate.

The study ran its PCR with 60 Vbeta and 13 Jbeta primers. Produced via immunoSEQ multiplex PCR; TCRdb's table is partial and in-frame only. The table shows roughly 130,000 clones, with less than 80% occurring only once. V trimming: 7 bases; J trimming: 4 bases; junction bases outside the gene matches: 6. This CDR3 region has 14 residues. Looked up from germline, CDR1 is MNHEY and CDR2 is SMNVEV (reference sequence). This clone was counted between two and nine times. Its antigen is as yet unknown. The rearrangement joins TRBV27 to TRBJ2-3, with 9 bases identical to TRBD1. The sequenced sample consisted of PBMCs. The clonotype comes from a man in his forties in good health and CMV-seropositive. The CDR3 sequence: CASKRGQGPDTQYF. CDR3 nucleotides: TGTGCCAGCAAGCGGGGACAGGGACCAGATACGCAGTATTTT.